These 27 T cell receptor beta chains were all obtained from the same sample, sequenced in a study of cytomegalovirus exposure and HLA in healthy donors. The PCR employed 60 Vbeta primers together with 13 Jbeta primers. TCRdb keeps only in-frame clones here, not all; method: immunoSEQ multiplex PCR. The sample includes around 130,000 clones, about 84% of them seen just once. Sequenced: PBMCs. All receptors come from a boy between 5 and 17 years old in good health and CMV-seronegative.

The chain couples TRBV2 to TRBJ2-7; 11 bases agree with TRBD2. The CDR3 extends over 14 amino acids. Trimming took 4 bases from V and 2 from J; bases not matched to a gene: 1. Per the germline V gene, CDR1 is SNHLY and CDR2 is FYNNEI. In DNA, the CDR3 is TGTGCCAGCAGTGGACTAGCGGGAACCTACGAGCAGTACTTC. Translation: CASSGLAGTYEQYF.

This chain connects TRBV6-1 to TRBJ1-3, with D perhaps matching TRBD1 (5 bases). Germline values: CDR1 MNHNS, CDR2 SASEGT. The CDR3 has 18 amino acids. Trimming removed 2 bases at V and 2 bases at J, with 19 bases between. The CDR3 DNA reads TGTGCCAGCAGTGAAAATCCCAGGCGCAGGGAAACTGGAAACACCATATATTTT. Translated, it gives CASSENPRRRETGNTIYF.

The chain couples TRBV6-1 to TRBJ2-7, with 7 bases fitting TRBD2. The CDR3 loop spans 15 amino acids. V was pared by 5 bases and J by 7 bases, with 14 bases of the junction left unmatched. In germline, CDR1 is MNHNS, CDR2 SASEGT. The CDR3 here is CASSLGTTATSEQYF. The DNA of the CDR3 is TGTGCCAGCAGTTTGGGGACTACAGCTACGTCGGAGCAGTACTTC.

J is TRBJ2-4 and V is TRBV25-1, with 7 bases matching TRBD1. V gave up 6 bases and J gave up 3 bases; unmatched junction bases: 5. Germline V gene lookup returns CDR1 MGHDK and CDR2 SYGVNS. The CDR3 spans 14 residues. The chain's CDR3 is CASSPTGVKNIQYF. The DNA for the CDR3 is TGTGCCAGCAGCCCCACAGGGGTCAAAAACATTCAGTACTTC.

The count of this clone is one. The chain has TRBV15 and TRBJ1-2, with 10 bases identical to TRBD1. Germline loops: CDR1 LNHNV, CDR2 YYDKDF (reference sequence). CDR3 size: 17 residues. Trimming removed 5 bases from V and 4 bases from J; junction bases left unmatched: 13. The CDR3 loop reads CATSSGTGASGAYGYTF. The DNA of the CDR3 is TGTGCCACCAGCTCCGGGACAGGGGCCAGTGGGGCCTATGGCTACACCTTC. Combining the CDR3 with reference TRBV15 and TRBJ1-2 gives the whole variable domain DAMVIQNPRYQVTQFGKPVTLSCSQTLNHNVMYWYQQKSSQAPKLLFHYYDKDFNNEADTPDNFQSRRPNTSFCFLDIRSPGLGDTAMYLCATSSGTGASGAYGYTFGSGTRLTVV.

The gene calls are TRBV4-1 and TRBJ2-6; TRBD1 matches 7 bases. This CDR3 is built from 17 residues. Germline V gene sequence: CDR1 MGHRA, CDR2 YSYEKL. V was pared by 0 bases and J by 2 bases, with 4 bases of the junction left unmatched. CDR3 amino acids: CASSQDLGTAGANVLTF. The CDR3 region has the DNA TGCGCCAGCAGCCAAGATCTGGGGACAGCTGGGGCCAACGTCCTGACTTTC.

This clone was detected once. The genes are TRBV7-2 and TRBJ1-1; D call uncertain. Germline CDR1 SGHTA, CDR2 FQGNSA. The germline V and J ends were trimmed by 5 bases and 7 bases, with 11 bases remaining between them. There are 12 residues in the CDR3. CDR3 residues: CASSLGLNEAFF. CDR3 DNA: TGTGCCAGCAGCCTCGGGTTAAATGAAGCTTTCTTT.

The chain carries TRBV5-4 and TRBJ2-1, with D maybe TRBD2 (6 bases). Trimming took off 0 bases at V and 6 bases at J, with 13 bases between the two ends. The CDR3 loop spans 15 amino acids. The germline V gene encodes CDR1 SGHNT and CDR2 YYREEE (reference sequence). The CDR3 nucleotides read TGTGCCAGCAGCTTGGACCCTGGGAGGTTCAATGAGCAGTTCTTC. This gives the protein CASSLDPGRFNEQFF.

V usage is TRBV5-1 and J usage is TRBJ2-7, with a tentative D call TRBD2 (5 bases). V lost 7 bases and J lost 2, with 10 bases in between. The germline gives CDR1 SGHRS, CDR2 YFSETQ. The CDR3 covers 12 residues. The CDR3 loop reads CASAGPAYEQYF. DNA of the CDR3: TGCGCCAGCGCGGGTCCCGCCTACGAGCAGTACTTC.

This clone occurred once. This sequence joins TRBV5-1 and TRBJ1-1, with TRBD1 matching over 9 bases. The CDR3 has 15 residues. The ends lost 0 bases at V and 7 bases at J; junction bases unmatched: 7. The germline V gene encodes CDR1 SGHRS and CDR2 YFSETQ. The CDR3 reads CASSLGGQGMGEAFF. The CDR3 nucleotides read TGCGCCAGCAGCTTGGGGGGACAGGGCATGGGTGAAGCTTTCTTT.

The CDR3 DNA reads as TGTGCCTGGAGTGTGAGGGACAGGTATGTCGAGCAGTACTTC. It yields the protein CAWSVRDRYVEQYF. This sequence joins TRBV30 and TRBJ2-7; 8 bases map to TRBD1. Germline values: CDR1 GTSNPN, CDR2 SVGIG (reference sequence). The V segment lost 0 bases and the J segment 6 bases; nucleotides outside the gene matches: 7. This CDR3 is 14 amino acids long.

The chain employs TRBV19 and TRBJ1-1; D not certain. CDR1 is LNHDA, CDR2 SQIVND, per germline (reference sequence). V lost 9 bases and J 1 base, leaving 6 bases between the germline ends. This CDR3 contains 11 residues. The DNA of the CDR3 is TGTGCCAGCTCCAGGAACACTGAAGCTTTCTTT. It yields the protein CASSRNTEAFF.

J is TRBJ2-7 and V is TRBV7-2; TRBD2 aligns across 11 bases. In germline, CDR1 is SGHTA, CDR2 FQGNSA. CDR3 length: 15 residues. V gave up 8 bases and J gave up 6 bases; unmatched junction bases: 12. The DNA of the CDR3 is TGTGCCAGCGCCAGACTAGCGGGGTGGTTAGGCGAGCAGTACTTC. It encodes CASARLAGWLGEQYF.

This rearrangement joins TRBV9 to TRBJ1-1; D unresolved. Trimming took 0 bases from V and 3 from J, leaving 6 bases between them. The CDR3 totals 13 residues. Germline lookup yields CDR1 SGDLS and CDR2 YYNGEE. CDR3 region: CASSVATDTEAFF. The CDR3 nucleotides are TGTGCCAGCAGCGTAGCTACCGACACTGAAGCTTTCTTT.

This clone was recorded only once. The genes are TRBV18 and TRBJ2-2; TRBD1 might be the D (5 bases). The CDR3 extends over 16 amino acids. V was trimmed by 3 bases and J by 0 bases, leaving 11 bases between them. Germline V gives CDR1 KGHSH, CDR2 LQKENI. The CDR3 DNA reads TGTGCCAGCTCACCCCAGGGAACCGCGAACACCGGGGAGCTGTTTTTT. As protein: CASSPQGTANTGELFF.

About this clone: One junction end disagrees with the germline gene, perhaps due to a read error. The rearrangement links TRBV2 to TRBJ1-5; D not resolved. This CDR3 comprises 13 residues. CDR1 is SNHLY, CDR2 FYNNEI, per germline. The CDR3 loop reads CASSVNSNQPQHF. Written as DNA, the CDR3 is TGTGCCAGCAGTGTTAATAGCAATCAACCCCAGCATTTT.

CDR3 nucleotides: TGTGCCAGTAGTGATCCCGCGACAGGATTGTACTACGAGCAGTACTTC. Amino acids: CASSDPATGLYYEQYF. The chain carries TRBV19 and TRBJ2-7, with a tentative D call TRBD1 (6 bases). V was pared by 5 bases and J by 3 bases, with 20 bases between. Germline V lookup: CDR1 LNHDA, CDR2 SQIVND (reference sequence). CDR3 length equals 16 residues.

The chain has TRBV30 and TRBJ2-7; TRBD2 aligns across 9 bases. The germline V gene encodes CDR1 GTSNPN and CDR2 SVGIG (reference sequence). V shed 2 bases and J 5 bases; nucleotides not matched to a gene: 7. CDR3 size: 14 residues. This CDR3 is CAWSRGREFHEQYF. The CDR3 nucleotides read TGTGCCTGGAGTCGCGGGAGGGAGTTCCACGAGCAGTACTTC.

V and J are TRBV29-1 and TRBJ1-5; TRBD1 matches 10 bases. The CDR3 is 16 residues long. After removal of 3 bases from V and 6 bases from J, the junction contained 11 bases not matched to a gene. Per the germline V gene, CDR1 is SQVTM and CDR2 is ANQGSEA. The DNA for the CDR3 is TGCAGCGTTGAGGGACACGGGGACAGGGGCCTTCAGCCCCAGCATTTT. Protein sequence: CSVEGHGDRGLQPQHF.

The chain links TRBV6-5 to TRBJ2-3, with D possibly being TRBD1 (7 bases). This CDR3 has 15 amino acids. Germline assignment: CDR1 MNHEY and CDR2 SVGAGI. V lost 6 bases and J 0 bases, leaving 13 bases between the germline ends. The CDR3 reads CASSSTGTSTDTQYF. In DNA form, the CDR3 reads TGTGCCAGCAGCTCGACAGGGACTAGCACAGATACGCAGTATTTT.

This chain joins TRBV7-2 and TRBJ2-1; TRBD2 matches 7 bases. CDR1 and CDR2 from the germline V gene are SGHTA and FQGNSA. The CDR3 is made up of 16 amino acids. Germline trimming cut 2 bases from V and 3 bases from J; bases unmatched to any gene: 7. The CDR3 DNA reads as TGTGCCAGCAGCTTACGGCTAGCGGATGACTACAATGAGCAGTTCTTC. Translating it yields CASSLRLADDYNEQFF.

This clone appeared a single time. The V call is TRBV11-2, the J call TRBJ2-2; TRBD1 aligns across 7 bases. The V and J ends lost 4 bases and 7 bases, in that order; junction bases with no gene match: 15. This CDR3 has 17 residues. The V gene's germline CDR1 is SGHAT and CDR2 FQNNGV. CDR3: CASSSTSDRVLRGELFF. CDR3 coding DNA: TGTGCCAGCAGCTCTACCTCAGACAGGGTACTACGCGGGGAGCTGTTTTTT.

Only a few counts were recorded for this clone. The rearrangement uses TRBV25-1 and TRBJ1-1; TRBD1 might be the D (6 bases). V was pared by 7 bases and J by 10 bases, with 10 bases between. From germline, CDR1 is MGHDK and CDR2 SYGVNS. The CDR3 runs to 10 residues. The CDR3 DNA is TGTGCCAGCATCGGACAGAGAGCTTTCTTT. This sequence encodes CASIGQRAFF.

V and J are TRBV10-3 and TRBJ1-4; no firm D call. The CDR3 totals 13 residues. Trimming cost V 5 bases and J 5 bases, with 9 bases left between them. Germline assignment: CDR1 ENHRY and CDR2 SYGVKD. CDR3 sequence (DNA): TGTGCCATCAGTTCCTCCCCCAATGAAAAACTGTTTTTT. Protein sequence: CAISSSPNEKLFF.

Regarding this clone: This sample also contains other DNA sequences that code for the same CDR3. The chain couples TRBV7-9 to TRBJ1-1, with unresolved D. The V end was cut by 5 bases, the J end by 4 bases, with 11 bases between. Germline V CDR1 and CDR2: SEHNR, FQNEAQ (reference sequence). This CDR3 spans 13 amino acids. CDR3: CASSPPGGTEAFF. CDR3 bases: TGTGCCAGCAGCCCCCCCGGAGGCACTGAAGCTTTCTTT. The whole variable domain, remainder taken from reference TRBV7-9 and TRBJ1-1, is DTGVSQNPRHKITKRGQNVTFRCDPISEHNRLYWYRQTLGQGPEFLTYFQNEAQLEKSRLLSDRFSAERPKGSFSTLEIQRTEQGDSAMYLCASSPPGGTEAFFGQGTRLTVV.

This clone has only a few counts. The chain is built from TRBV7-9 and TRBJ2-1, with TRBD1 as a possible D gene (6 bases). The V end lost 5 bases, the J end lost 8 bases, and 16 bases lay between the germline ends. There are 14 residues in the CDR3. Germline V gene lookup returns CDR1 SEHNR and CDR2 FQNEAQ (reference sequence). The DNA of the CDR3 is TGTGCCAGCAGCCCAACAGGGTACGGGGATGAGCAGTTCTTC. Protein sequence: CASSPTGYGDEQFF.

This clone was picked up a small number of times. The CDR3 spells CASSDPFTGQPQHF. DNA of the CDR3: TGTGCCAGCAGTGATCCCTTCACCGGTCAGCCCCAGCATTTT. The gene calls are TRBV6-1 and TRBJ1-5; D ambiguous. V lost 3 bases and J 6 bases, leaving 12 bases between the germline ends. The CDR3 runs to 14 residues. The germline V gene has CDR1 MNHNS and CDR2 SASEGT.